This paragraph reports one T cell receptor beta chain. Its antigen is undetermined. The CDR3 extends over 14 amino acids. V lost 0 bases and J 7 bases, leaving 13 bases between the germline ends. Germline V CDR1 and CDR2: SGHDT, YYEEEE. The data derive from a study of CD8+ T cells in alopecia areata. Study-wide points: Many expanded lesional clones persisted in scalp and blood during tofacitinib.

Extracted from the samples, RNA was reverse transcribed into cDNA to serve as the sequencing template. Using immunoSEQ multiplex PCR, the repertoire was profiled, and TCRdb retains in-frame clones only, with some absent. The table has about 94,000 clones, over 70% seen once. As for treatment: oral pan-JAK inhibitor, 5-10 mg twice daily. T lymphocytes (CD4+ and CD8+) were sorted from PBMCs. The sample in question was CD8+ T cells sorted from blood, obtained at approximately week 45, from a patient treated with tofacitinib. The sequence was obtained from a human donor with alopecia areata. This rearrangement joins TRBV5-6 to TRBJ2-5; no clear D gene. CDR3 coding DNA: TGTGCCAGCAGCTTGGTCGGGTCTTTAGGGACCCAGTACTTC. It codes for CASSLVGSLGTQYF.